A selection of T cell receptor beta chains follows, all from one sample in a study of cytomegalovirus exposure and HLA in healthy donors. Using immunoSEQ multiplex PCR, the repertoire was profiled, and TCRdb retains in-frame clones only, with some absent. The sample includes roughly 190,000 clones, around 75% of them seen just once. Sequencing used PBMCs. The receptors here all came from a woman between 45 and 65 years old in good health and CMV-seronegative. Each CDR3 is given with its conserved first and last residue. The order of the fields is J gene, clone size, D gene, V gene, CDR3 DNA, CDR3 protein. D genes are given only for firm matches. Size is stated for part of the rows, as once, few or many counts, or as a class when the clone is expanded.

J: TRBJ2-7; size: .; D: TRBD1; V: TRBV5-8; DNA: TGTGCCAGCAACATACCCGGGACAGGGGCCTACGAGCAGTACTTC; CDR3: CASNIPGTGAYEQYF
J: TRBJ2-7; size: .; D: TRBD2; V: TRBV11-2; DNA: TGTGCCAGCAGCCGACTGGGACTAGCGGCCTACGAGCAGTACTTC; CDR3: CASSRLGLAAYEQYF
J: TRBJ2-7; size: once; D: TRBD2; V: TRBV5-1; DNA: TGCGCCAGCAGCGGAGGGACTAGCGGGGTCTCCTACGAGCAGTACTTC; CDR3: CASSGGTSGVSYEQYF
J: TRBJ2-3; size: .; D: TRBD2; V: TRBV19; DNA: TGTGCCAGTAAAATAGCGGGGGCTAGCACAGATACGCAGTATTTT; CDR3: CASKIAGASTDTQYF
J: TRBJ2-3; size: .; D: .; V: TRBV27; DNA: TGTGCCAGCAGTTTCCGGGCCAACCGGCAGGGAGATACGCAGTATTTT; CDR3: CASSFRANRQGDTQYF
J: TRBJ2-7; size: .; D: .; V: TRBV27; DNA: TGTGCCAGCAGTCTACGATACTCCGGGACACTGAGCTCCTACGAGCAGTACTTC; CDR3: CASSLRYSGTLSSYEQYF
J: TRBJ2-7; size: .; D: TRBD1; V: TRBV7-2; DNA: TGTGCCAGCAGCTTATATGGACAGGGGGCCGACGAGCAGTACTTC; CDR3: CASSLYGQGADEQYF
J: TRBJ1-1; size: .; D: .; V: TRBV7-9; DNA: TGTGCCAGCAGCTTAATCCGGAACACTGAAGCTTTCTTT; CDR3: CASSLIRNTEAFF
J: TRBJ2-3; size: few; D: .; V: TRBV6-6; DNA: TGTGCCAGCAGGGCCCGACTAGGATCTGTAGATACGCAGTATTTT; CDR3: CASRARLGSVDTQYF
J: TRBJ2-1; size: .; D: .; V: TRBV19; DNA: TGTGCCAGTAGAGGACAGCCCTCCTACAATGAGCAGTTCTTC; CDR3: CASRGQPSYNEQFF
J: TRBJ1-2; size: .; D: .; V: TRBV18; DNA: TGTGCCAGCTCCAGTGTTCATGGCTACACCTTC; CDR3: CASSSVHGYTF
J: TRBJ2-1; size: once; D: TRBD1; V: TRBV30; DNA: TGTGCCTGGAGTGTAGGGACAGCCTACAATGAGCAGTTCTTC; CDR3: CAWSVGTAYNEQFF
J: TRBJ2-2; size: .; D: .; V: TRBV27; DNA: TGTGCCAGCAATCGGAGGGCGGGTAACACCGGGGAGCTGTTTTTT; CDR3: CASNRRAGNTGELFF
J: TRBJ2-5; size: .; D: TRBD2; V: TRBV7-2; DNA: TGTGCCAGCAGCTTATCAAGGACTAGCGGGGGGGAGACCCAGTACTTC; CDR3: CASSLSRTSGGETQYF
J: TRBJ1-5; size: .; D: .; V: TRBV7-2; DNA: TGTGCCAGCAGCTTAGTTTTGGCAGGGGCCCAGCATTTT; CDR3: CASSLVLAGAQHF